Below, 18 T cell receptor beta chains from the same sample are listed, as sequenced in a study of T cell responses to AZD1222 COVID-19 vaccine. Generated by immunoSEQ multiplex PCR, the TCRdb table keeps only in-frame clones and is missing some. Of some 85,000 clones listed, about 90% are singletons. The sample consisted of peripheral blood, taken on day 0 of AZD1222 vaccination. The receptors were sampled from an adult in good health.

The chain links TRBV5-1 to TRBJ2-3; TRBD2 matches at 7 bases. The CDR3 has 17 residues. Germline trimming cut 4 bases from V and 1 base from J; bases unmatched to any gene: 12. Germline V gene sequence: CDR1 SGHRS, CDR2 YFSETQ. The CDR3 DNA reads as TGCGCCAGCAGCCGGGGGAGGGGAGCACCACGCACAGATACGCAGTATTTT. It encodes CASSRGRGAPRTDTQYF.

CDR3 DNA: TGTGCCAGCAGCCCAGGGGGACAGGGTGGCCGACAGCCCCAGCATTTT. Translation: CASSPGGQGGRQPQHF. The V gene is TRBV7-2, the J gene TRBJ1-5; TRBD1 agrees at 9 bases. The CDR3 is made up of 16 amino acids. With 5 bases clipped from V and 7 bases from J, the junction kept 12 bases outside the gene matches. Germline values: CDR1 SGHTA, CDR2 FQGNSA.

The chain couples TRBV4-2 to TRBJ2-7; D is unclear. Trimming left V 1 base short and J 2 bases short, with 6 bases between. Germline CDR1 and CDR2: LGHNA and YNFKEQ. CDR3 length equals 13 residues. The CDR3 coding sequence is TGTGCCAGCAGCCAAGGACACACCTACGAGCAGTACTTC. Translating gives CASSQGHTYEQYF.

The chain joins TRBV19 to TRBJ2-1; 8 bases are shared with TRBD2. V was clipped by 9 bases and J by 7 bases; unmatched bases: 11. The CDR3 totals 14 residues. The germline V gene has CDR1 LNHDA and CDR2 SQIVND (reference sequence). This chain's CDR3 is CASSAGVGKNEQFF. DNA for the CDR3: TGTGCCAGCTCAGCGGGAGTTGGAAAAAATGAGCAGTTCTTC.

As to this clone: The sample holds other DNA sequences that translate to the same CDR3. The chain carries TRBV7-9 and TRBJ1-4, with D maybe TRBD1 (6 bases). The V and J ends lost 5 bases and 8 bases respectively, with 15 bases between them. The germline V gene encodes CDR1 SEHNR and CDR2 FQNEAQ (reference sequence). CDR3 length: 14 amino acids. The CDR3 here is CASSPPGVGEKLFF. CDR3 DNA sequence: TGTGCCAGCAGCCCACCAGGGGTCGGGGAAAAACTGTTTTTT. Drawing the rest from reference TRBV7-9 and TRBJ1-4, the complete variable domain is DTGVSQNPRHKITKRGQNVTFRCDPISEHNRLYWYRQTLGQGPEFLTYFQNEAQLEKSRLLSDRFSAERPKGSFSTLEIQRTEQGDSAMYLCASSPPGVGEKLFFGSGTQLSVL.

The CDR3 loop reads CASSARDIASYNSPLHF. The CDR3 nucleotides are TGCGCCAGCAGCGCCCGGGACATTGCATCCTATAATTCACCCCTCCACTTT. This chain links TRBV4-3 with TRBJ1-6; a possible D gene is TRBD1 (6 bases). This CDR3 spans 17 amino acids. With 5 bases removed from V and 1 base from J, the gap between germline ends came to 15 bases. Germline values: CDR1 LGHNA, CDR2 YSLEER.

The CDR3 reads CASSSGGSGSPLHF. CDR3 in DNA: TGTGCCAGCAGCTCGGGGGGATCGGGTTCACCCCTCCACTTT. The chain employs TRBV7-2 and TRBJ1-6, with D possibly matching TRBD1 (5 bases). Between the trimmed V and J ends, which lost 4 bases and 9 bases, there was a span of 13 bases. Germline V gives CDR1 SGHTA, CDR2 FQGNSA. This CDR3 region has 14 residues.

This chain connects TRBV5-1 to TRBJ2-7; a possible D gene is TRBD1 (7 bases). The CDR3 consists of 14 residues. Germline V gene data show CDR1 as SGHRS and CDR2 as YFSETQ. The V gene lost 0 bases and the J gene lost 3 bases, with 10 bases spanning the gap. This CDR3 is CASSLVQGGYEQYF. For the CDR3, the DNA is TGCGCCAGCAGCTTGGTCCAGGGGGGCTACGAGCAGTACTTC.

This chain uses TRBV6-5 with TRBJ1-2; 7 nucleotides align to TRBD1. The CDR3 length is 14 residues. The V segment lost 4 bases and the J segment 7 bases; nucleotides outside the gene matches: 9. The germline gives CDR1 MNHEY, CDR2 SVGAGI. The CDR3 here is CASSLQGQSVGYTF. The CDR3 nucleotides read TGTGCCAGCAGTTTACAGGGGCAGTCGGTTGGCTACACCTTC.

V is TRBV29-1 and J is TRBJ1-1, with D possibly being TRBD1 (5 bases). CDR1 is SQVTM, CDR2 ANQGSEA, per germline. The ends were cut back, 1 base at V and 1 base at J, with 10 bases in the middle. The CDR3 consists of 14 residues. The CDR3 protein is CSVEVRGTNTEAFF. CDR3 in DNA: TGCAGCGTTGAAGTAAGGGGAACGAACACTGAAGCTTTCTTT.

CDR3 amino acids: CASSLGRPTGELFF. CDR3 nucleotides: TGTGCCAGCAGCTTGGGACGGCCAACCGGGGAGCTGTTTTTT. The chain is built from TRBV7-2 and TRBJ2-2; the D call may be TRBD1 or TRBD2 (5 bases each). Trimming shortened V by 3 bases and J by 5 bases, and 10 bases separated the two germline ends. The CDR3 length is 14 residues. Germline loops: CDR1 SGHTA, CDR2 FQGNSA.

This sequence joins TRBV9 and TRBJ2-5; no reliable D call. Germline V gene sequence: CDR1 SGDLS, CDR2 YYNGEE. There are 13 residues in the CDR3. Trimming cost V 0 bases and J 4 bases, with 7 bases left between them. The CDR3 region has the DNA TGTGCCAGCAGCGTAGGCACGGGAGAGACCCAGTACTTC. This translates into CASSVGTGETQYF.

The rearrangement uses TRBV13 and TRBJ2-5; no clear D gene. CDR3 size: 13 residues. The V gene lost 4 bases and the J gene lost 5 bases, with 11 bases spanning the gap. Per the germline V gene, CDR1 is PRHDT and CDR2 is FYEKMQ (reference sequence). CDR3: CASSSLSRETQYF. Here the CDR3 DNA reads TGTGCCAGCAGCTCCCTTTCGCGGGAGACCCAGTACTTC.

In its sample, this clone was seen a few times. The chain uses TRBV30 and TRBJ1-5; no clear D gene. Trimming removed 0 bases from V and 5 bases from J, with 14 bases in between. The V gene's germline CDR1 is GTSNPN and CDR2 SVGIG (reference sequence). The CDR3 consists of 15 residues. The CDR3 spells CAWSVGNPPYQPQHF. CDR3 coding DNA: TGTGCCTGGAGTGTAGGCAATCCGCCCTATCAGCCCCAGCATTTT.

The V and J genes are TRBV6-5 and TRBJ1-3, with D perhaps matching TRBD1 (6 bases). Trimming cost V 7 bases and J 8 bases, with 15 bases left between them. CDR1 and CDR2 from the germline V gene are MNHEY and SVGAGI. The CDR3 has 13 residues. CDR3 sequence (DNA): TGTGCCAGCACCCCGAGGGGGGGCCACACCATATATTTT. Translated, it gives CASTPRGGHTIYF.

The V call is TRBV6-5, the J call TRBJ1-2; D uncertain. Germline V gene lookup returns CDR1 MNHEY and CDR2 SVGAGI. V lost 6 bases to trimming and J lost 5 bases, with 16 bases between them. CDR3 size: 14 residues. The CDR3 loop is CASSFGLVRYGYTF. CDR3 bases: TGTGCCAGCAGCTTCGGCCTGGTTCGGTATGGCTACACCTTC.

This chain connects TRBV28 to TRBJ1-6; 8 nucleotides match TRBD1. CDR3 length: 17 amino acids. Germline V gives CDR1 MDHEN, CDR2 SYDVKM. The V and J ends lost 4 bases and 9 bases, in that order; junction bases with no gene match: 14. The CDR3 DNA is TGTGCCAGCAGTTCCGCGGGCGAGACAGGGGCATCTTCACCCCTCCACTTT. Protein product: CASSSAGETGASSPLHF.

Only one count was recorded for this clone. The chain couples TRBV7-2 to TRBJ1-2; tentatively, D is TRBD1 (5 bases). Germline V gene lookup returns CDR1 SGHTA and CDR2 FQGNSA. The CDR3 is 14 residues long. Trimming pared 0 bases from V and 4 bases from J, leaving 9 bases between. The CDR3 DNA sequence: TGTGCCAGCAGCTTAGCACAGGAGATCTATGGCTACACCTTC. It encodes CASSLAQEIYGYTF. The whole variable domain, filled in from reference TRBV7-2 and TRBJ1-2, reads GAGVSQSPSNKVTEKGKDVELRCDPISGHTALYWYRQSLGQGLEFLIYFQGNSAPDKSGLPSDRFSAERTGGSVSTLTIQRTQQEDSAVYLCASSLAQEIYGYTFGSGTRLTVV.